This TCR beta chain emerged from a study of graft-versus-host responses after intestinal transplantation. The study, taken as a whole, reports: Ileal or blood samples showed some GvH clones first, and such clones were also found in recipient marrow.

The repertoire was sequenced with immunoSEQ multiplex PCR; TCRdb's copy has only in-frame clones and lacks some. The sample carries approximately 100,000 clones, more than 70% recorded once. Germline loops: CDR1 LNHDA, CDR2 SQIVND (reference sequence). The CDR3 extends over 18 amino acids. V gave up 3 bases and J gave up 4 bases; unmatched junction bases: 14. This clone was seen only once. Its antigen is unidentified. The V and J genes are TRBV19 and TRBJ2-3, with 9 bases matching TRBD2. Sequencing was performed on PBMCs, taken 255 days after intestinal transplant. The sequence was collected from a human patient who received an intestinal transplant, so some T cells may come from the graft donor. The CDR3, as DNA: TGTGCCAGTAGTATTATTTGGCAGCGGGGGGCCAGAGCAGATACGCAGTATTTT. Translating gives CASSIIWQRGARADTQYF.